These 3 T cell receptor beta chains were all obtained from the same sample, sequenced in a study of cytomegalovirus exposure and HLA in healthy donors. Primers: 60 Vbeta forward and 13 Jbeta reverse. Using immunoSEQ multiplex PCR, the repertoire was profiled, and TCRdb retains in-frame clones only, with some absent. Found here are under 200,000 clones, around four fifths of them singletons; the top ten hold more than 1.5%. What was sequenced was PBMCs. The receptor source for this set is a man between 40 and 49 years old in good health and CMV-seropositive.

The chain couples TRBV9 to TRBJ1-3; tentatively, D is TRBD1 (5 bases). From germline, CDR1 is SGDLS and CDR2 YYNGEE. CDR3 size: 18 residues. The ends were cut back, 0 bases at V and 0 bases at J, with 16 bases in the middle. The CDR3 reads CASSVGGARLNSGNTIYF. CDR3 in DNA: TGTGCCAGCAGCGTAGGCGGGGCCCGATTAAACTCTGGAAACACCATATATTTT.

The V call is TRBV5-1, the J call TRBJ1-1, with TRBD1 matching 7 bases. Losses at the gene ends were 7 bases for V and 3 bases for J; bases not matched to a gene: 9. Germline-derived CDR1 and CDR2 are SGHRS and YFSETQ. This CDR3 is 14 amino acids long. In nucleotides, the CDR3 is TGCGCCAGCGGCGAATCACAGGGGTACACTGAAGCTTTCTTT. Amino acid sequence: CASGESQGYTEAFF.

The chain uses TRBV25-1 and TRBJ2-3, with 7 bases aligning to TRBD2. The J segment lost 1 base and the V segment lost 1 base, leaving 11 bases of the junction unmatched. Looked up from germline, CDR1 is MGHDK and CDR2 is SYGVNS. CDR3 length equals 18 residues. The CDR3 DNA sequence: TGTGCCAGCAGTGAATGGGGCGGGAGTTTTCTCCGCACAGATACGCAGTATTTT. As protein: CASSEWGGSFLRTDTQYF.